This TCR beta chain originates from a study of OX40 agonist ivuxolimab in advanced cancers. General study findings and limits: The investigators did not determine what antigen specificity the expanded peripheral T cells had.

This clone was recorded only once. The antigen is not known. Clones were sequenced by immunoSEQ multiplex PCR, and TCRdb holds only the in-frame ones, with some missing. The table records around 68,000 clones, 80% to 90% of them present only once. Germline-derived CDR1 and CDR2 are KGHSH and LQKENI. The CDR3 is 21 residues long. The ends lost 3 bases at V and 1 base at J; junction bases unmatched: 15. Source: CD4+ or CD8+ T cells sorted from blood, taken in a trial of the OX40 agonist ivuxolimab. The TCR sequence derives from an adult with an advanced solid tumor such as melanoma, head and neck, liver or kidney cancer. The chain employs TRBV18 and TRBJ2-6; TRBD1 matches 10 bases. The CDR3 sequence is CASSPRQGQGKSRSGANVLTF. In DNA form, the CDR3 reads TGTGCCAGCTCACCCAGGCAGGGACAGGGGAAGTCTAGGTCTGGGGCCAACGTCCTGACTTTC.